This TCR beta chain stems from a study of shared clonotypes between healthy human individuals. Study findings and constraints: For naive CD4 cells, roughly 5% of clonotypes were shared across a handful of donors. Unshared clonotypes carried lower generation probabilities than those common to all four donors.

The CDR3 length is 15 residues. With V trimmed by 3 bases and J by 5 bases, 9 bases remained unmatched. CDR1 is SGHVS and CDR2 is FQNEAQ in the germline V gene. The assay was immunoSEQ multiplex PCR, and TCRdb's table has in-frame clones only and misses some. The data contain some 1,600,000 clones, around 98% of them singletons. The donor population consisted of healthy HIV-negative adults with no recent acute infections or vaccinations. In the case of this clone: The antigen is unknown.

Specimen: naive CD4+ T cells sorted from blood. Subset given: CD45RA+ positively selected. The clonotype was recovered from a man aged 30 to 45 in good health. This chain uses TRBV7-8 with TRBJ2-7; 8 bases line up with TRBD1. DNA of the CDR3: TGTGCCAGCAGCTTCTGGACAGGGCTTGTCCACGAGCAGTACTTC. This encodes CASSFWTGLVHEQYF.